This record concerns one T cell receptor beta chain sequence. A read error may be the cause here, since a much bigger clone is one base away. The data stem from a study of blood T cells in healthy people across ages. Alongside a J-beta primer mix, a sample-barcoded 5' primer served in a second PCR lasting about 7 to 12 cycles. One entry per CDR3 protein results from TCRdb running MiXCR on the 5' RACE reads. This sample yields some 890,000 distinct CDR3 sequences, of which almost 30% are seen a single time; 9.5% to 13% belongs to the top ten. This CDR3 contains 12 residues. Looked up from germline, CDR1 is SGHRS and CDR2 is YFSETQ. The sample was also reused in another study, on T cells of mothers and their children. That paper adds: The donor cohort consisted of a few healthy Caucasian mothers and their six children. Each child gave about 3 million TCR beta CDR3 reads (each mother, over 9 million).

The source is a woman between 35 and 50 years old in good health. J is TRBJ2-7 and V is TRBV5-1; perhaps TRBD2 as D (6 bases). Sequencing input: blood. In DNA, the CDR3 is TGCGTCAGCAGCTTGGGGGACTGCGAGCAGTACTTC. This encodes CVSSLGDCEQYF.